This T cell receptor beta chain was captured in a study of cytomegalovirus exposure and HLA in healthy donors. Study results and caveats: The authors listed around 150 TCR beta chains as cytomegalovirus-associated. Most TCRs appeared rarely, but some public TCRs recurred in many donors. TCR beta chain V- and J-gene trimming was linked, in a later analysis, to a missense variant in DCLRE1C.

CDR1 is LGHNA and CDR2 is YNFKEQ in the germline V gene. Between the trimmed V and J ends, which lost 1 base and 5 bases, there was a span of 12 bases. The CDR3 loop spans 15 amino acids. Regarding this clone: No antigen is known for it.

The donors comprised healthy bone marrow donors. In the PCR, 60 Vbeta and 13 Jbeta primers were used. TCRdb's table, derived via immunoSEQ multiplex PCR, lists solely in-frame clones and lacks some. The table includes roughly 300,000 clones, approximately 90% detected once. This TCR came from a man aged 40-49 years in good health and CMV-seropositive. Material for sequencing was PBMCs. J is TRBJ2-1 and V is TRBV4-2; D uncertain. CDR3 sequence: CASSQGARENNEQFF. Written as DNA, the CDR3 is TGTGCCAGCAGCCAAGGTGCACGCGAGAACAATGAGCAGTTCTTC.